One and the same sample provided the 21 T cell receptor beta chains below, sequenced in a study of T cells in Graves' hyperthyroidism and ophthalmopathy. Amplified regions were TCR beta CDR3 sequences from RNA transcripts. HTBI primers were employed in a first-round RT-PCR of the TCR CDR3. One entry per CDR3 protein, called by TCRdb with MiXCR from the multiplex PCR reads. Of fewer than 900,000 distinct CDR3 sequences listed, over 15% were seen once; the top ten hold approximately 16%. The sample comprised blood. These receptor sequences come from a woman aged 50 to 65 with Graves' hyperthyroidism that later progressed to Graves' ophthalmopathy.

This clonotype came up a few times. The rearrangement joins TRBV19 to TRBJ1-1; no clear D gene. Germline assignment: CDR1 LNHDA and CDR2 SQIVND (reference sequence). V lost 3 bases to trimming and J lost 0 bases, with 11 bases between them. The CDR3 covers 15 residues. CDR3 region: CASSIPLRLNTEAFF. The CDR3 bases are TGTGCCAGTAGTATTCCCCTACGGTTGAACACTGAAGCTTTCTTT.

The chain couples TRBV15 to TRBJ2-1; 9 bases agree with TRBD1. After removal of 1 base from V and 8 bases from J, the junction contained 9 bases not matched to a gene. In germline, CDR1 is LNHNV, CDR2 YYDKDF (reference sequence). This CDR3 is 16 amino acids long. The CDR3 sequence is CATSRARTGDGDEQFF. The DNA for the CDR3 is TGTGCCACCAGCAGAGCCCGGACAGGGGATGGTGATGAGCAGTTCTTC.

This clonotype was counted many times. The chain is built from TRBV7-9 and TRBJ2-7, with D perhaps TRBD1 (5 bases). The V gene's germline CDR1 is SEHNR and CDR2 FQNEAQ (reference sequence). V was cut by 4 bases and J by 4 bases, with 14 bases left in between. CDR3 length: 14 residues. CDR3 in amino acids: CASSSLGQGYEQYF. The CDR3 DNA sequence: TGTGCCAGCAGCTCCTTGGGGCAGGGATACGAGCAGTACTTC.

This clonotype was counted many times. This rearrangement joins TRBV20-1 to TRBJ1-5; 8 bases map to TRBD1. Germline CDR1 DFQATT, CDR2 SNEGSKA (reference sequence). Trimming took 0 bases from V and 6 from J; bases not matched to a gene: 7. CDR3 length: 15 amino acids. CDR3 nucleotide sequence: TGCAGTGCTAGAGATCGGACAGGGAGATCTCAGCCCCAGCATTTT. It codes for CSARDRTGRSQPQHF.

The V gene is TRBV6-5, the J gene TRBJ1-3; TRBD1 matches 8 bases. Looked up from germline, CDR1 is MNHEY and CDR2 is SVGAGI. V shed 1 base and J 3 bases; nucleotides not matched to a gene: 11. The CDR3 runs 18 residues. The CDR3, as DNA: TGTGCCAGCAGTTACTTCCCCGCGGCAGGGGGCCGTGGAAACACCATATATTTT. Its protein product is CASSYFPAAGGRGNTIYF.

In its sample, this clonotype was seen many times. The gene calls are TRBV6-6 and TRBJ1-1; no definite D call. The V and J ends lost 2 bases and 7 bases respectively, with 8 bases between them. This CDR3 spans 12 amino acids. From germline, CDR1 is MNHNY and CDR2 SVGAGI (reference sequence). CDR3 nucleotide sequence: TGTGCCAGCAGTTACAACGGCTTTGAAGCTTTCTTT. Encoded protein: CASSYNGFEAFF.

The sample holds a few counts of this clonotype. The CDR3 region has the DNA TGTGCCAGCAGCGACGGGACAGGCGTTAATTCACCCCTCCACTTT. This encodes CASSDGTGVNSPLHF. The J gene is TRBJ1-6, the V gene TRBV6-1; 8 bases align to TRBD1. J gave up 6 bases and V 6 bases, and 7 bases lay outside the gene matches. This CDR3 spans 15 amino acids. Germline V gives CDR1 MNHNS, CDR2 SASEGT.

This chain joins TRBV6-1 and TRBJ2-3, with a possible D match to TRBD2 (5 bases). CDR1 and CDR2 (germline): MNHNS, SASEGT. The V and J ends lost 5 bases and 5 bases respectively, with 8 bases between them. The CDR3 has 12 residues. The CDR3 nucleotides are TGTGCCAGCAGTTATCGGGAAGATACGCAGTATTTT. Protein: CASSYREDTQYF.

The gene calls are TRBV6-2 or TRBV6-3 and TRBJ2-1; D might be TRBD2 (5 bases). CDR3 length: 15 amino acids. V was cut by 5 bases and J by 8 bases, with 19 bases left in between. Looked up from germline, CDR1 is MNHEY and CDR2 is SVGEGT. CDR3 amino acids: CASSTRAPSRDEQFF. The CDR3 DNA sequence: TGTGCCAGCAGTACGCGGGCCCCATCTAGGGATGAGCAGTTCTTC.

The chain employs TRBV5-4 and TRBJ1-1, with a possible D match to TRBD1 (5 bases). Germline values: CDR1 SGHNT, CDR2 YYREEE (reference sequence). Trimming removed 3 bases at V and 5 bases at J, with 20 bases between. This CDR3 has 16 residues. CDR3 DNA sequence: TGTGCCAGCAGCTCGCTTGGGGGTACCCTATGGACTGAAGCTTTCTTT. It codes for CASSSLGGTLWTEAFF.

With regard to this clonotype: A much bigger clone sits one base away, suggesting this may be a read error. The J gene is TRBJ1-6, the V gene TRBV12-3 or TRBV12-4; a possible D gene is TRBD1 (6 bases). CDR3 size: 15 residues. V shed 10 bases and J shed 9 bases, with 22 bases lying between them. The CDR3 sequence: CANIDGGGFSSPLHF. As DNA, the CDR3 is TGTGCCAACATCGATGGAGGGGGTTTCTCTTCACCCCTCCACTTT.

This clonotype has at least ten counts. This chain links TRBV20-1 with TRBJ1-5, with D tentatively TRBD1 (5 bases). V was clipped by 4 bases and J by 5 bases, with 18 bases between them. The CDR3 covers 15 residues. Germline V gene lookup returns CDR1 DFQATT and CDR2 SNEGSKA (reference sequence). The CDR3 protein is CSAKVGGRVDQPQHF. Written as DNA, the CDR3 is TGCAGTGCTAAAGTTGGCGGCAGGGTGGATCAGCCCCAGCATTTT.

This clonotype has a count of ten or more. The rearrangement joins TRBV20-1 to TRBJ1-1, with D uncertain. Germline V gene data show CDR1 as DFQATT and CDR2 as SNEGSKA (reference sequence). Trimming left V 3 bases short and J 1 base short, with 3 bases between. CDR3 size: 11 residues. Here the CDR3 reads CSARGNTEAFF. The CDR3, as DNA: TGCAGTGCTAGGGGGAACACTGAAGCTTTCTTT.

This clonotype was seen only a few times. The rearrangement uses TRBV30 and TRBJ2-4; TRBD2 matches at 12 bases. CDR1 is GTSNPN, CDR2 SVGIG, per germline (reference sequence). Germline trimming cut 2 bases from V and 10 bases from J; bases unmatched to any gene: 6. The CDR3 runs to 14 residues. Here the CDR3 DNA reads TGTGCCTGGAGTATAGGACTAGCGGGGTCAATTCAGTACTTC. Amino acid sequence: CAWSIGLAGSIQYF.

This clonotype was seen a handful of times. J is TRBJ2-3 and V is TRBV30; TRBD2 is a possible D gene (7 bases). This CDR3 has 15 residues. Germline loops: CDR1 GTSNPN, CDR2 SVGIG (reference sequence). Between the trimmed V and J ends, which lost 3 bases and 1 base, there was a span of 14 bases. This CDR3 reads CAWSGAGARTDTQYF. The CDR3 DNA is TGTGCCTGGAGCGGCGCGGGGGCGCGCACAGATACGCAGTATTTT.

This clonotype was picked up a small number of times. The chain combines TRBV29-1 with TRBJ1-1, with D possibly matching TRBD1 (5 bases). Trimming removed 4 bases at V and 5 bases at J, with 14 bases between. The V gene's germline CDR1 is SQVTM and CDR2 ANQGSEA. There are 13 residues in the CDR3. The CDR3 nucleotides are TGCAGCGTTGTCCAGGGCGAGGGAACTGAAGCTTTCTTT. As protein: CSVVQGEGTEAFF.

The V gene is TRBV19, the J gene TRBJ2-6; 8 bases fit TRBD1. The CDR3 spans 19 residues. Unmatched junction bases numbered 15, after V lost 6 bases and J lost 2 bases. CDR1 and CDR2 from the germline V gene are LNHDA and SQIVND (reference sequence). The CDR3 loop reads CASSALGDRFPPGANVLTF. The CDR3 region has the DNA TGTGCCAGTAGCGCCCTCGGGGACAGGTTCCCTCCTGGGGCCAACGTCCTGACTTTC.

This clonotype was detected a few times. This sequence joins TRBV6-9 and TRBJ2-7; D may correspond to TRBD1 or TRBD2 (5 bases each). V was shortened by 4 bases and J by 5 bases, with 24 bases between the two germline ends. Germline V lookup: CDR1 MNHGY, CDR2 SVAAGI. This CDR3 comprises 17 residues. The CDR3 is CASSSSTTGTWGDEQYF. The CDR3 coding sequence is TGTGCCAGCAGTTCCTCGACTACCGGGACCTGGGGTGACGAGCAGTACTTC.

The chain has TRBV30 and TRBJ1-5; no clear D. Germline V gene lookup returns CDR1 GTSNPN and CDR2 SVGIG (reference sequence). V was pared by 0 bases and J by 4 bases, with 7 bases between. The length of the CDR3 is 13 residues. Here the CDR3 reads CAWSVSENQPQHF. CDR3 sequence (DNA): TGTGCCTGGAGTGTTAGTGAAAATCAGCCCCAGCATTTT.

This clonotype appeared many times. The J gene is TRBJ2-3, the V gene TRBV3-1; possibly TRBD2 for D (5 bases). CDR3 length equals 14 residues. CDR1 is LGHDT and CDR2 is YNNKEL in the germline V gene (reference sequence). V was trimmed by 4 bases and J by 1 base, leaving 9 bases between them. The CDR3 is CASSLARGTDTQYF. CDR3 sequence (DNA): TGTGCCAGCAGCCTGGCGAGGGGCACAGATACGCAGTATTTT.

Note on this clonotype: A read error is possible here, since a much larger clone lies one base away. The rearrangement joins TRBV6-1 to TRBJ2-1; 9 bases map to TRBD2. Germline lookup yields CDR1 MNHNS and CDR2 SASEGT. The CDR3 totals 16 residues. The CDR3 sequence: CTSSELAGGPFNEQFF. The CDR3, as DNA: TGTACCAGCAGTGAACTGGCGGGGGGGCCGTTCAATGAGCAGTTCTTC.